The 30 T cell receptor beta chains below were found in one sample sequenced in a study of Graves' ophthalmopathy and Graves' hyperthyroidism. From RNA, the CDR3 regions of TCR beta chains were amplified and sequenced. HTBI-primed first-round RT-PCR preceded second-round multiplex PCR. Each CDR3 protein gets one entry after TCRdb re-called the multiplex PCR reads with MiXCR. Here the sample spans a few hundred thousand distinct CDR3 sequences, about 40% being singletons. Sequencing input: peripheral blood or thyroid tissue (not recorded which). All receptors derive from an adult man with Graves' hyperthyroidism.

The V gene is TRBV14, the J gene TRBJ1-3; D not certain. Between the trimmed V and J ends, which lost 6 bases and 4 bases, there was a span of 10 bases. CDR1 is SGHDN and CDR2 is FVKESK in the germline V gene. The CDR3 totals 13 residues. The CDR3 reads CASRATSGNTIYF. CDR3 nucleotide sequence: TGTGCCAGCAGGGCGACTAGCGGAAACACCATATATTTT.

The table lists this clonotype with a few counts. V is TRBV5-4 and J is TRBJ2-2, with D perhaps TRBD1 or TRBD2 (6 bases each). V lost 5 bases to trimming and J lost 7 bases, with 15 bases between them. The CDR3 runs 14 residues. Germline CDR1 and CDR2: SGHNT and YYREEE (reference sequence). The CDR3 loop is CASRAVGGYGELFF. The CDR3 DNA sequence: TGTGCCAGCAGGGCGGTGGGGGGCTACGGGGAGCTGTTTTTT. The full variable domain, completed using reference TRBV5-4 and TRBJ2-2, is ETGVTQSPTHLIKTRGQQVTLRCSSQSGHNTVSWYQQALGQGPQFIFQYYREEENGRGNFPPRFSGLQFPNYSSELNVNALELDDSALYLCASRAVGGYGELFFGEGSRLTVL.

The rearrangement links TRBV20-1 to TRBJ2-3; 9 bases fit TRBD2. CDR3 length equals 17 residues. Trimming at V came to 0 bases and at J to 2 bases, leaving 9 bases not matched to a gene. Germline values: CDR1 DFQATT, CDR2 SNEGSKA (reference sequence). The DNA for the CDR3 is TGCAGTGCTAGAGATGGGGGGGCTAGCGGGGACACAGATACGCAGTATTTT. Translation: CSARDGGASGDTDTQYF.

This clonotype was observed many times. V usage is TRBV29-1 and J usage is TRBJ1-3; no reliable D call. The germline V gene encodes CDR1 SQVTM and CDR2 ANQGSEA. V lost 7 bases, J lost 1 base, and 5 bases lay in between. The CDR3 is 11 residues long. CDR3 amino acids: CSAGSGNTIYF. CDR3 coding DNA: TGCAGCGCGGGATCTGGAAACACCATATATTTT.

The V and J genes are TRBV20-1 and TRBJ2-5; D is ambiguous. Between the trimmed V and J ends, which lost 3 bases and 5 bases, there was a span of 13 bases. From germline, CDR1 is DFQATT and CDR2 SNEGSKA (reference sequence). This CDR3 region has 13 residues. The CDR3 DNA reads TGCAGTGCTAGGAGTTGGGGATTGGAGACCCAGTACTTC. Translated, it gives CSARSWGLETQYF.

The chain's CDR3 is CSAREVQTAYNEQFF. The DNA of the CDR3 is TGCAGTGCTAGGGAAGTACAGACGGCCTACAATGAGCAGTTCTTC. The chain joins TRBV20-1 to TRBJ2-1; no clear D gene. The CDR3 length is 15 residues. Per germline, CDR1 DFQATT and CDR2 SNEGSKA (reference sequence). V was clipped by 3 bases and J by 2 bases, with 14 bases between them.

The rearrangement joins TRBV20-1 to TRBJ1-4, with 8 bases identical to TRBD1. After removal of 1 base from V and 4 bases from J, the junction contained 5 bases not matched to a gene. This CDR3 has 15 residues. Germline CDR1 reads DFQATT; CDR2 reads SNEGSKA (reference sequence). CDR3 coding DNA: TGCAGTGCTAGAGGACAGGGGCTGGGTAATGAAAAACTGTTTTTT. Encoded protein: CSARGQGLGNEKLFF.

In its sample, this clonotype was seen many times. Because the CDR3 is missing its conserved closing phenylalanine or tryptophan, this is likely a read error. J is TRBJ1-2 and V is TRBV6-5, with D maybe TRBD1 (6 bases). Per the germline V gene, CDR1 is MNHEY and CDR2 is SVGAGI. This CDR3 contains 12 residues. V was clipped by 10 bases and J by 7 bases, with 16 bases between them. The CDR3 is CATWTDLVGYTL. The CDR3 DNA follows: TGTGCCACCTGGACAGACCTTGTTGGCTACACCCTC.

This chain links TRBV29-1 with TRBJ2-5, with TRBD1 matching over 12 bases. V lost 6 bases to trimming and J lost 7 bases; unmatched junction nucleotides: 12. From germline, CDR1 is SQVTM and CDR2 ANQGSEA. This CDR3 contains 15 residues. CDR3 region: CSVTWGQGARGTQYF. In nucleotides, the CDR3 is TGCAGCGTGACTTGGGGACAGGGGGCGCGGGGGACCCAGTACTTC.

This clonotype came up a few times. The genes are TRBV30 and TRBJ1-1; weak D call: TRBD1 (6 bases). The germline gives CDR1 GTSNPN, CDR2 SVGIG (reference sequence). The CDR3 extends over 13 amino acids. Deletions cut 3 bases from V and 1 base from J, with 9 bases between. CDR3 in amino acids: CAWRGQKNTEAFF. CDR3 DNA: TGTGCCTGGAGAGGACAGAAGAACACTGAAGCTTTCTTT.

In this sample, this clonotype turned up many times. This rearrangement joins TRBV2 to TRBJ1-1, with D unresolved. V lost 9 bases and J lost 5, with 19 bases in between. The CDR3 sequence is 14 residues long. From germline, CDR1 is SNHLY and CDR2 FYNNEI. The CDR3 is CARAAVTIPTEAFF. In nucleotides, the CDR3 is TGTGCCAGGGCGGCTGTTACGATCCCGACTGAAGCTTTCTTT.

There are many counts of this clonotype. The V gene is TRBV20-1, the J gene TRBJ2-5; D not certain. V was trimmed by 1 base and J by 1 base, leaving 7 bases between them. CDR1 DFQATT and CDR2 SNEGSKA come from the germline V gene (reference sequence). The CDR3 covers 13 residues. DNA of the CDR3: TGCAGTGCTAGAGTTCGGAGCCAAGAGACCCAGTACTTC. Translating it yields CSARVRSQETQYF.

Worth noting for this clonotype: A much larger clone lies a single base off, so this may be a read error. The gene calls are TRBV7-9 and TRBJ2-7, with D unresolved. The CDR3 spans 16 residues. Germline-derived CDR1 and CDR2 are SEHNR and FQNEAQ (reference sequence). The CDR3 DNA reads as TGTACCAGCAGCCCCTACAGCGAGGTAGACACCTACGAGCAGTACTTC. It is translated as CTSSPYSEVDTYEQYF.

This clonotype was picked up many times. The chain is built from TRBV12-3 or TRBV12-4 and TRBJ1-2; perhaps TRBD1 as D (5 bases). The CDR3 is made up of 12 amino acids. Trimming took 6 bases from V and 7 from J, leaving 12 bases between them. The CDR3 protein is CASSKGTSGYTF. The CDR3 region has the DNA TGTGCCAGCAGCAAGGGGACGAGTGGCTACACCTTC.

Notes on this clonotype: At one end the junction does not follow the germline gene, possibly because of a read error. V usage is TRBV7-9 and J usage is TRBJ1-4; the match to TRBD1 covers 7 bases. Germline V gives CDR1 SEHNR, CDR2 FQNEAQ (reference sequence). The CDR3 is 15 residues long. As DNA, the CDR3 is TGTCCCAGCAGCCCGACAGGGACAACTAATGAAAAACTGTTTTTT. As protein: CPSSPTGTTNEKLFF.

As DNA, the CDR3 is TGTGCCAGCAGCTTTGGGACAGCCATCTATGGCTACACCTTC. Its protein product is CASSFGTAIYGYTF. This rearrangement joins TRBV7-8 to TRBJ1-2; 7 bases line up with TRBD1. The germline CDR1 and CDR2 sequences are SGHVS and FQNEAQ. This CDR3 has 14 residues. J was trimmed by 4 bases and V by 3 bases; bases with no gene match: 5.

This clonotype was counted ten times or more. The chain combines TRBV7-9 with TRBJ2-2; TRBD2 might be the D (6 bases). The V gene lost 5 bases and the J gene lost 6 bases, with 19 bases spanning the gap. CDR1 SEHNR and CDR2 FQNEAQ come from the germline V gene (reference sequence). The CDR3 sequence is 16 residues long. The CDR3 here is CASSPSGTGVSGELFF. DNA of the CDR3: TGTGCCAGCAGCCCCTCCGGGACTGGCGTGTCCGGGGAGCTGTTTTTT.

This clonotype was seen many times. DNA of the CDR3: TGTGCCAGCAGCCGCCGTCGTGGCGAGCAGTACTTC. Its protein is CASSRRRGEQYF. The chain has TRBV3-1 and TRBJ2-7; D uncertain. V lost 4 bases and J lost 6, with 10 bases in between. This CDR3 contains 12 residues. Germline assignment: CDR1 LGHDT and CDR2 YNNKEL (reference sequence).

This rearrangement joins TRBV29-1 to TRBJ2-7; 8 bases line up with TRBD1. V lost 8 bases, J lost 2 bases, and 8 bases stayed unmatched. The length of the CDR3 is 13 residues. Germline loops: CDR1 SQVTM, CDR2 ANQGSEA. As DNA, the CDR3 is TGCAGCCGAGGGACAGGAGCACCCTACGAGCAGTACTTC. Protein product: CSRGTGAPYEQYF.

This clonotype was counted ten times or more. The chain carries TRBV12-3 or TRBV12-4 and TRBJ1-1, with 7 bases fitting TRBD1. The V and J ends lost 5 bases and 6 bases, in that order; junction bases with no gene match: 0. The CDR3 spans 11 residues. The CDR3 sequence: CASSDRAEAFF. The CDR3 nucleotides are TGTGCCAGCAGTGACAGGGCTGAAGCTTTCTTT.

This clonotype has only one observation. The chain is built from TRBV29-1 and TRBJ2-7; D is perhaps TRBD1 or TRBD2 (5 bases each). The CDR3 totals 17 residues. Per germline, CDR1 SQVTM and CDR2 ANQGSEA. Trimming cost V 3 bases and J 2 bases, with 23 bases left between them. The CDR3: CSVDGTENSPNPYEQYF. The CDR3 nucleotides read TGCAGCGTTGACGGGACGGAAAACTCCCCAAACCCCTACGAGCAGTACTTC.

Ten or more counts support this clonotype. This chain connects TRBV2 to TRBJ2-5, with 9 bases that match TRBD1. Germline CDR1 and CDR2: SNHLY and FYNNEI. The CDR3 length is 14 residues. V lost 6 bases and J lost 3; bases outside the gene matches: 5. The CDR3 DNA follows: TGTGCCAGCAGGGCGCGGACAGGGGAAGAGACCCAGTACTTC. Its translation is CASRARTGEETQYF.

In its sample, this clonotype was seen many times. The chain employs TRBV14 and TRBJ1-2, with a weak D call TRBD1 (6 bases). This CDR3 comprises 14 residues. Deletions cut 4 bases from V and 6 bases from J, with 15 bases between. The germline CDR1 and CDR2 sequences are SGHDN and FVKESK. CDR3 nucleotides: TGTGCCAGCAGCCTGAAATTGGGGGCAGATGGCTACACCTTC. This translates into CASSLKLGADGYTF.

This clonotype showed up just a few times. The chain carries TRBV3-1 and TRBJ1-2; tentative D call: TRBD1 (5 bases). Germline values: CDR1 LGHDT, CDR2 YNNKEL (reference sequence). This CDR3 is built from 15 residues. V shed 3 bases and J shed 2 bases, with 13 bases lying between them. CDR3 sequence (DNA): TGTGCCAGCAGCCACCCGGGGCGGGTGAACTATGGCTACACCTTC. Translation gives CASSHPGRVNYGYTF.

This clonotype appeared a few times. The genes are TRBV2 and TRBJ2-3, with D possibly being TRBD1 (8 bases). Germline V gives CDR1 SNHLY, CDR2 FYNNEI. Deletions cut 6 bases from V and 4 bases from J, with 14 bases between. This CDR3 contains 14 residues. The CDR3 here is CASRTGEGSDTQYF. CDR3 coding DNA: TGTGCCAGCAGGACAGGGGAGGGATCAGATACGCAGTATTTT.

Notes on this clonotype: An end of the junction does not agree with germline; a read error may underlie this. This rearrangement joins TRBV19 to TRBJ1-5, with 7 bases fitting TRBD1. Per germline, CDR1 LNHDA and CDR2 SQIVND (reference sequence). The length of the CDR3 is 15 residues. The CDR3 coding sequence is TGTGCCAGTAATGACAGGGTTGGAAGCAATCAGCTCCAGCATTTT. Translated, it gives CASNDRVGSNQLQHF.

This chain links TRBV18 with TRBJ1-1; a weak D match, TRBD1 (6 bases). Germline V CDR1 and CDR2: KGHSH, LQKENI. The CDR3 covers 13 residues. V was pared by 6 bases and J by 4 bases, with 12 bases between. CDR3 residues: CASSGGQGTEAFF. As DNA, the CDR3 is TGTGCCAGCTCGGGGGGGCAGGGCACTGAAGCTTTCTTT.

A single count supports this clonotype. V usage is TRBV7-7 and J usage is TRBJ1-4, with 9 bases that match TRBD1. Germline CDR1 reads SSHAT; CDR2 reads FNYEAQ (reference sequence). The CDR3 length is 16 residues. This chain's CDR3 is CASPTTRDRANEKLFF. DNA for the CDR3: TGTGCTAGCCCTACCACCCGGGACAGGGCTAATGAAAAACTGTTTTTT.

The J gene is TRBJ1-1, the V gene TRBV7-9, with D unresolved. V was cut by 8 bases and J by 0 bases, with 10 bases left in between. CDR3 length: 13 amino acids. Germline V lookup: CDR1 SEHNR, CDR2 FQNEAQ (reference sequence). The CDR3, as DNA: TGTGCCAGCTCACAGAAAGTGAACACTGAAGCTTTCTTT. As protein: CASSQKVNTEAFF.

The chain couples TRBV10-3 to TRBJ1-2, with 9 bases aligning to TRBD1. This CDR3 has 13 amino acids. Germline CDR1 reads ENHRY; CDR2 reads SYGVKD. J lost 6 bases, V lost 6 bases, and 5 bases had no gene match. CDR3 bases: TGTGCCATCAGCAGAGACAGGGGGGATGGCTACACCTTC. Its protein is CAISRDRGDGYTF.